This record concerns one TCR beta chain sequence. The trim removed 1 base at V and 5 bases at J, leaving 4 bases unmatched. In germline, CDR1 is SGHTA, CDR2 FQGNSA. The CDR3 consists of 15 residues. This record belongs to a study of blood T cell repertoires in COVID-19. Assay: immunoSEQ multiplex PCR; the TCRdb copy retains only in-frame clones and omits some. Among about 280,000 clones listed, 83% were seen once. The chain joins TRBV7-2 to TRBJ2-1; 8 bases are a match to TRBD1. The sequenced sample consisted of peripheral blood. This clonotype was obtained from a woman aged 50 to 60 who had recovered from COVID-19. The CDR3 coding sequence is TGTGCCAGCAGCTTAGGACAGGGGTCTCACAATGAGCAGTTCTTC. This gives the protein CASSLGQGSHNEQFF.